These 5 T cell receptor beta chains originate from one sample sequenced in a study of cytomegalovirus exposure and HLA in healthy donors. Both 60 Vbeta primers and 13 Jbeta primers went into the PCR. Sequenced by immunoSEQ multiplex PCR; TCRdb stores in-frame clones only, minus some. There are about 110,000 clones in the sample; 82% occur only once, and less than 3% lies in the top ten. The specimen sequenced was PBMCs. The origin of the receptors is a man aged 25 to 45 in good health and CMV-seropositive.

This clone was counted a single time. The chain carries TRBV10-3 and TRBJ1-5, with D unresolved. V dropped 3 bases and J dropped 7 bases, with 13 bases sitting between them. Per the germline V gene, CDR1 is ENHRY and CDR2 is SYGVKD. This CDR3 comprises 14 residues. Written as DNA, the CDR3 is TGTGCCATCAGTGAATATCGGAGTGGGCAGCCCCAGCATTTT. Protein: CAISEYRSGQPQHF.

CDR3 amino acids: CASSPNRGREQYF. The DNA of the CDR3 is TGTGCCAGCAGCCCAAACAGGGGGCGAGAGCAGTACTTC. The chain is built from TRBV5-6 and TRBJ2-7; the match to TRBD1 covers 9 bases. With 4 bases clipped from V and 7 bases from J, the junction kept 6 bases outside the gene matches. This CDR3 has 13 amino acids. CDR1 and CDR2 from the germline V gene are SGHDT and YYEEEE. The full variable domain, rest sourced from reference TRBV5-6 and TRBJ2-7, is DAGVTQSPTHLIKTRGQQVTLRCSPKSGHDTVSWYQQALGQGPQFIFQYYEEEERQRGNFPDRFSGHQFPNYSSELNVNALLLGDSALYLCASSPNRGREQYFGPGTRLTVT.

This rearrangement joins TRBV6-5 to TRBJ2-6; D is uncertain. Germline V gives CDR1 MNHEY, CDR2 SVGAGI. The CDR3 length is 16 residues. V was clipped by 0 bases and J by 0 bases, with 6 bases between them. CDR3 in amino acids: CASSYSTVSGANVLTF. In DNA, the CDR3 is TGTGCCAGCAGTTACTCAACAGTCTCTGGGGCCAACGTCCTGACTTTC.

The chain combines TRBV5-4 with TRBJ1-6; D might be TRBD1 (5 bases). The CDR3 is made up of 14 amino acids. Trimming pared 0 bases from V and 5 bases from J, leaving 6 bases between. Germline CDR1 reads SGHNT; CDR2 reads YYREEE (reference sequence). CDR3 sequence: CASSLGGDNSPLHF. CDR3 in DNA: TGTGCCAGCAGCTTGGGGGGGGATAATTCACCCCTCCACTTT.

This chain joins TRBV4-1 and TRBJ2-5, with unresolved D. Trimming took off 0 bases at V and 5 bases at J, with 7 bases between the two ends. Per the germline V gene, CDR1 is MGHRA and CDR2 is YSYEKL. This CDR3 has 13 residues. The CDR3 spells CASSQDSWETQYF. The CDR3 bases are TGCGCCAGCAGCCAAGATAGCTGGGAGACCCAGTACTTC.